Below, 4 T cell receptor beta chains from the same sample are listed, as sequenced in a study of T cells in women clearing cervical HPV infection. The method was immunoSEQ multiplex PCR; TCRdb's version includes in-frame clones alone and lacks a portion of them. Listed are just under 35,000 clones; roughly 1.6% falls within the top ten. What was sequenced was blood buffy coat. These receptors were taken from a woman aged 18-70 years with a cervical HPV16 infection that either progressed to CIN3+ or cleared (not recorded which).

In the case of this clone: The missing CDR3 end, 3 residues past where the read stops, is filled in from the germline J gene. This rearrangement joins TRBV27 to TRBJ2-7; the D gene is possibly TRBD1 (7 bases). Trimming stripped 6 bases from V and 3 bases from J, with 24 bases between. The V gene's germline CDR1 is MNHEY and CDR2 SMNVEV (reference sequence). The CDR3 totals 17 residues. The sequenced CDR3 bases are TGTGCCAGCAGCCCAGGGGCGACAGGTCAGGGGGGCTACGAG. This encodes CASSPGATGQGGYE. In full, the CDR3 is CASSPGATGQGGYEQYF.

For this clone: Germline is not matched at one junction end, which may reflect a read error. The CDR3 end is not reached by the read, which stops 3 residues before it; the germline J gene fills it in. The same CDR3 also results from other DNA sequences found in this sample. V is TRBV7-9 and J is TRBJ1-3; 7 bases line up with TRBD1. The germline V gene has CDR1 SEHNR and CDR2 FQNEAQ (reference sequence). The CDR3 covers 14 residues. CDR3 DNA (partial): TGTGCCAGCGGAACAGGGGTCTCTGGAAACACG. Translation: CASGTGVSGNT. The entire CDR3 is CASGTGVSGNTIYF.

Notes on this clone: With the read ending 3 residues before the CDR3 end, the germline J gene is used to fill in that end. This chain joins TRBV5-6 and TRBJ1-5; tentatively, D is TRBD1 (5 bases). V shed 3 bases and J shed 5 bases, with 6 bases lying between them. Per germline, CDR1 SGHDT and CDR2 YYEEEE. The length of the CDR3 is 12 residues. The CDR3 protein is CASSWGDQPQHF. The sequenced CDR3 bases are TGTGCCAGCAGCTGGGGGGATCAGCCC.

Notes on this clone: The CDR3 end lies 3 residues beyond the end of the read and is filled in from the germline J gene. The chain has TRBV30 and TRBJ1-5; D possibly corresponds to TRBD1 (6 bases). In germline, CDR1 is GTSNPN, CDR2 SVGIG (reference sequence). V was cut by 4 bases and J by 1 base, with 11 bases left in between. The CDR3 runs 14 residues. This CDR3 is CAWNTGTSNQPQHF. The sequenced CDR3 bases are TGTGCCTGGAACACAGGGACAAGCAATCAGCCC.